A selection of T cell receptor beta chains follows, all from one sample in a study of blood T cells in healthy people across ages. A single record per CDR3 protein comes from TCRdb applying MiXCR to the 5' RACE reads. Of 800,000 to 1,000,000 distinct CDR3 sequences listed, around 46% were seen once; the top ten hold 13%. Sequenced sample: blood. These receptor sequences come from a man aged 25 to 40 in good health. The CDR3 runs from the conserved cysteine through the conserved F or W. D genes are given only for firm matches. Not every row has a clone size; where given, it reads once, few, many or a size class.

V gene,J gene,D gene,clone size,CDR3 protein,CDR3 DNA
TRBV25-1,TRBJ1-1,TRBD1,few,CASGTGWNTEAFF,TGTGCCAGCGGGACAGGGTGGAACACTGAAGCTTTCTTT
TRBV27,TRBJ1-1,NA,NA,CASSLRGAWRAFF,TGTGCCAGCAGTTTAAGGGGGGCTTGGAGAGCTTTCTTT
TRBV27,TRBJ2-3,NA,NA,CASSTGSWADTQYF,TGTGCCAGCAGTACAGGCTCGTGGGCAGATACGCAGTATTTT
TRBV6-5,TRBJ1-3,TRBD1,NA,CASSTTGGFSGSTIYF,TGTGCCAGCAGCACTACAGGGGGTTTCTCTGGAAGCACCATATATTTT
TRBV7-8,TRBJ1-4,TRBD1,few,CASSLEQGAGEKLFF,TGTGCCAGCAGCTTAGAGCAGGGGGCAGGTGAAAAACTGTTTTTT
TRBV11-2,TRBJ2-7,TRBD2,few,CASSLETSGPYEQYF,TGTGCCAGCAGCTTAGAGACTAGCGGACCCTACGAGCAGTACTTC
TRBV9,TRBJ2-5,NA,once,CASSGNTGSRETQYF,TGTGCCAGCAGCGGCAATACAGGATCCCGTGAGACCCAGTACTTC
TRBV4-1,TRBJ1-4,TRBD1,NA,CASSQETGGGKLFF,TGCGCCAGCAGCCAGGAGACAGGGGGCGGAAAACTGTTTTTT
TRBV18,TRBJ1-2,NA,NA,CASSPPGGGYTF,TGTGCCAGCTCGCCACCGGGAGGAGGCTACACCTTC
TRBV12-5,TRBJ2-5,TRBD1,few,CASGTGQAVETQYF,TGTGCTAGTGGTACCGGACAGGCTGTGGAGACCCAGTACTTC
TRBV6-2/TRBV6-3,TRBJ2-5,NA,once,CASSYSRAVASETQYF,TGTGCCAGCAGTTACTCCAGGGCGGTAGCGTCGGAGACCCAGTACTTC
TRBV12-3/TRBV12-4,TRBJ1-2,TRBD1,NA,CASTISGTGYGYTF,TGTGCCAGCACCATCTCCGGGACAGGGTATGGCTACACCTTC
TRBV20-1,TRBJ2-1,TRBD2,few,CSAGLAGGEQFF,TGCAGTGCTGGGCTAGCGGGGGGGGAGCAGTTCTTC
TRBV6-5,TRBJ2-3,NA,NA,CASSYSKGGTDTQYF,TGTGCCAGCAGTTACTCGAAAGGGGGCACAGATACGCAGTATTTT
TRBV20-1,TRBJ2-1,TRBD2,few,CSAWTSGGASYNEQFF,TGCAGTGCTTGGACTAGCGGGGGGGCCTCCTACAATGAGCAGTTCTTC
TRBV27,TRBJ2-7,NA,NA,CASSLCGGPECEQYF,TGTGCCAGCAGTTTATGCGGGGGCCCTGAGTGCGAGCAGTACTTC